The 21 T cell receptor beta chains given below trace back to one sample, sequenced in a study of monozygotic twins with inflammatory bowel disease. Using the 5' RACE reads, TCRdb records one entry per CDR3 protein without DNA. The sample's table shows 300,000 to 450,000 distinct CDR3 sequences. The source material was blood. The receptors originated from a human donor with ulcerative colitis or Crohn's disease, or a healthy co-twin of an affected twin (not recorded which).

The CDR3 loop reads CSYLQGASYEQYF. The V call is TRBV29-1, the J call TRBJ2-7; the D call of TRBD1 rests on TCRdb alone, since no DNA is present to check it. CDR3 size: 13 residues. Germline-derived CDR1 and CDR2 are SQVTM and ANQGSEA.

This CDR3 reads CASSRAPGFISYEQYF. V usage is TRBV6-1 and J usage is TRBJ2-7; TCRdb proposes TRBD2, but this gene call is untestable without DNA. The CDR3 totals 16 residues. Germline V gene sequence: CDR1 MNHNS, CDR2 SASEGT.

The chain is built from TRBV3-1 and TRBJ2-3. CDR1 and CDR2 (germline): LGHDT, YNNKEL (reference sequence). The CDR3 consists of 14 residues. The CDR3 sequence: CASSQQTSTDTQYF.

The genes are TRBV19 and TRBJ1-2. Germline CDR1 LNHDA, CDR2 SQIVND (reference sequence). The length of the CDR3 is 15 residues. The CDR3 here is CASRRGGETNYGYTF.

This chain connects TRBV12-3 or TRBV12-4 to TRBJ1-2; TCRdb names TRBD1, which stays unverified in the absence of DNA. The CDR3 has 14 residues. CDR3 protein: CSSRRTGDNYGYTF.

The J gene is TRBJ1-1, the V gene TRBV20-1; no DNA is available, so the TRBD1 call from TCRdb remains unchecked. Looked up from germline, CDR1 is DFQATT and CDR2 is SNEGSKA (reference sequence). The CDR3 spans 16 residues. CDR3 region: CSASGQGGNMNTEAFF.

The V call is TRBV18, the J call TRBJ1-5. CDR3 length: 14 amino acids. Germline loops: CDR1 KGHSH, CDR2 LQKENI. This CDR3 reads CASTTGGSNQPQHF.

CDR3 loop: CASSFSRDQPQHF. This chain links TRBV12-3 or TRBV12-4 with TRBJ1-5; TCRdb's D gene call, TRBD1, goes unchecked for lack of DNA. CDR3 length equals 13 residues.

The CDR3 sequence is CASSATNSYEQYF. V is TRBV5-1 and J is TRBJ2-7. The CDR3 is 13 residues long. Germline CDR1 SGHRS, CDR2 YFSETQ.

The J gene is TRBJ2-3, the V gene TRBV24-1; with no DNA, the TCRdb D assignment of TRBD1 cannot be verified. The CDR3 covers 14 residues. From germline, CDR1 is KGHDR and CDR2 SFDVKD. The CDR3 loop is CATSDPQRGKSQYF.

This rearrangement joins TRBV5-1 to TRBJ2-2; TCRdb's assignment of TRBD1 cannot be checked, as there is no DNA. The germline CDR1 and CDR2 sequences are SGHRS and YFSETQ. The CDR3 totals 15 residues. This chain's CDR3 is CASGKTGIHTGELFF.

CDR3 loop: CAWSVGGTGFYNEQFF. V gene TRBV30 combines with J gene TRBJ2-1; the TCRdb call, TRBD1, lacks DNA for checking. This CDR3 contains 16 residues. Germline CDR1 reads GTSNPN; CDR2 reads SVGIG (reference sequence).

The chain is built from TRBV24-1 and TRBJ1-5. The CDR3 contains 16 residues. Per germline, CDR1 KGHDR and CDR2 SFDVKD. This CDR3 reads CATSDSQVLPNQPQHF.

V usage is TRBV29-1 and J usage is TRBJ2-7; TCRdb names TRBD2, which stays unverified in the absence of DNA. The CDR3 is 13 amino acids. Looked up from germline, CDR1 is SQVTM and CDR2 is ANQGSEA. This CDR3 is CSVGSPLGYEQYF.

This chain connects TRBV5-1 to TRBJ2-3; TCRdb's D call of TRBD1 is untestable without DNA. From germline, CDR1 is SGHRS and CDR2 YFSETQ. CDR3 size: 15 residues. This CDR3 is CASSSSPSGTDTQYF.

The chain has TRBV11-2 and TRBJ2-7; TCRdb's assignment of TRBD2 cannot be checked, as there is no DNA. The CDR3 sequence is 12 residues long. Germline lookup yields CDR1 SGHAT and CDR2 FQNNGV. The CDR3 sequence is CASSRGPTGQYF.

The chain couples TRBV18 to TRBJ1-6; TCRdb lists TRBD1, though no DNA is available to test this call. This CDR3 has 15 amino acids. Germline V CDR1 and CDR2: KGHSH, LQKENI. The CDR3 spells CASSPETGYNSPLHF.

V gene TRBV12-3 or TRBV12-4 combines with J gene TRBJ1-5; TCRdb outputs TRBD1, but without DNA this stays unchecked. This CDR3 region has 14 residues. The CDR3 sequence is CASSAKQGGQPQHF.

This rearrangement joins TRBV2 to TRBJ2-1; no DNA is available, so the TRBD1 call from TCRdb remains unchecked. Per germline, CDR1 SNHLY and CDR2 FYNNEI. The CDR3 is made up of 14 amino acids. CDR3 residues: CASSSQGRVDEQFF.

The J gene is TRBJ1-4, the V gene TRBV7-9; TCRdb indicates TRBD1, and absent DNA this call remains unverified. This CDR3 contains 16 residues. Germline V CDR1 and CDR2: SEHNR, FQNEAQ (reference sequence). CDR3 region: CASRRSDTGPNEKLFF. The full variable domain, with the rest looked up from reference TRBV7-9 and TRBJ1-4, is DTGVSQNPRHKITKRGQNVTFRCDPISEHNRLYWYRQTLGQGPEFLTYFQNEAQLEKSRLLSDRFSAERPKGSFSTLEIQRTEQGDSAMYLCASRRSDTGPNEKLFFGSGTQLSVL.

The rearrangement joins TRBV4-2 to TRBJ2-3; the D call of TRBD2 rests on TCRdb alone, since no DNA is present to check it. From germline, CDR1 is LGHNA and CDR2 YNFKEQ. This CDR3 region has 14 residues. This CDR3 reads CASSRAGSTDTQYF.